This T cell receptor beta chain is drawn from a study of sequential checkpoint blockade in melanoma. Across the study: Randomization was 1:1 between first-line nivolumab→ipilimumab and ipilimumab→nivolumab. After both sequences, patients received maintenance nivolumab.

Profiling relied on immunoSEQ multiplex PCR, and the TCRdb table lists in-frame clones only, not all of them. The table lists some 32,000 clones, approximately 81% of them singletons, with around 18% in the top ten. Germline lookup yields CDR1 SGHTS and CDR2 YDEGEE. V trimming: 4 bases; J trimming: 2 bases; junction bases outside the gene matches: 16. This CDR3 is built from 19 residues. Noted treatment: randomized to nivolumab then ipilimumab (arm A) or the reverse (arm B). None of the patients previously received DNA-damaging chemotherapy. From thawed PBMCs, live CD3+CD8+ cells negative for CD19 and CD56 were sorted.

The sequences come from CD8+ T cells sorted from blood (inferred from file names), collected from a patient given nivolumab and ipilimumab in sequence. V usage is TRBV5-8 and J usage is TRBJ1-4; 8 nucleotides match TRBD1. This TCR came from a human donor with melanoma. CDR3: CASSPFSGTGISTNEKLFF. CDR3 nucleotide sequence: TGTGCCAGCAGCCCCTTCTCCGGGACAGGAATATCGACTAATGAAAAACTGTTTTTT.